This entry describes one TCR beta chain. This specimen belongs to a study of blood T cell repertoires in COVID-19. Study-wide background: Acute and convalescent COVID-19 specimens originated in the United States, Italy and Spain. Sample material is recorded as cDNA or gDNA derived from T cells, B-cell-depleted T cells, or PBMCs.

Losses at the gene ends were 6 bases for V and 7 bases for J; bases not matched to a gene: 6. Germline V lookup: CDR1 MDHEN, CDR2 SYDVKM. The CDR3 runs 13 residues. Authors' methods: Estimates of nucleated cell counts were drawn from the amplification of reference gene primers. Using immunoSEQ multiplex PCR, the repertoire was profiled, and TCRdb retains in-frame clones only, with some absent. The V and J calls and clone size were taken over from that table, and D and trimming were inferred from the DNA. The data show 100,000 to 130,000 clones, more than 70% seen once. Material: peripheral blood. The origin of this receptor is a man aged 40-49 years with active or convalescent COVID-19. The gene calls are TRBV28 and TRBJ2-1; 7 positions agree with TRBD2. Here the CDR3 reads CASRGLGRNEQFF. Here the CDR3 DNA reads TGTGCCAGCAGAGGACTAGGGAGGAATGAGCAGTTCTTC. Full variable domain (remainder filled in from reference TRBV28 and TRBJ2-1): DVKVTQSSRYLVKRTGEKVFLECVQDMDHENMFWYRQDPGLGLRLIYFSYDVKMKEKGDIPEGYSVSREKKERFSLILESASTNQTSMYLCASRGLGRNEQFFGPGTRLTVL.